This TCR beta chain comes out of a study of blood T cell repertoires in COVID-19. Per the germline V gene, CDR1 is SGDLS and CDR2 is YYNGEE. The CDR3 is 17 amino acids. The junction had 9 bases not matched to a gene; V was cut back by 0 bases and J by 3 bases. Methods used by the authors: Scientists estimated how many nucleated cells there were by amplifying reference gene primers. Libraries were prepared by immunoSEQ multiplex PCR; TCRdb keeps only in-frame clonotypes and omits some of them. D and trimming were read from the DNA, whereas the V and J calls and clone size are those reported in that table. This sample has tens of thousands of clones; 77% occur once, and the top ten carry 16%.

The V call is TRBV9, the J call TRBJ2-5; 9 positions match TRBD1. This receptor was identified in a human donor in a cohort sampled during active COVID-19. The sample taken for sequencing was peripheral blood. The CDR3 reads CASSVDAGQGVKETQYF. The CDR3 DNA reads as TGTGCCAGCAGCGTAGATGCGGGACAGGGAGTGAAAGAGACCCAGTACTTC.